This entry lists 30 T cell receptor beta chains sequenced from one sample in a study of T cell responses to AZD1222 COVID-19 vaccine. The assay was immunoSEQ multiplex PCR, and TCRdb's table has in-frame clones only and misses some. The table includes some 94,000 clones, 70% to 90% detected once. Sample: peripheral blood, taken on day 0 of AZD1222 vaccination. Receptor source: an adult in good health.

Here the CDR3 DNA reads TGTGCCAGCAGCTTAGATAACAGATCTTCTAATGAAAAACTGTTTTTT. It encodes CASSLDNRSSNEKLFF. The J gene is TRBJ1-4, the V gene TRBV11-2; no firm D call. Germline values: CDR1 SGHAT, CDR2 FQNNGV. This CDR3 contains 16 residues. Trimming removed 0 bases at V and 3 bases at J, with 11 bases between.

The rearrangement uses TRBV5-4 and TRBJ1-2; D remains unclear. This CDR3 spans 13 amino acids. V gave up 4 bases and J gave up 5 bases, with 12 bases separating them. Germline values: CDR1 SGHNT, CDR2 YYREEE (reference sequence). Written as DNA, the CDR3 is TGTGCCAGCAGCGGGAGGGATGGGTATGGCTACACCTTC. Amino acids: CASSGRDGYGYTF.

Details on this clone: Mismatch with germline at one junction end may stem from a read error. CDR3 bases: TGTGCCAGCAGCTTTATGACAGGGGTAATGAACACTGAAGCTTTCTTT. Residues: CASSFMTGVMNTEAFF. The chain recombines TRBV5-1 with TRBJ1-1; 8 nucleotides line up with TRBD1. Per germline, CDR1 SGHRS and CDR2 YFSETQ. This CDR3 region has 16 residues.

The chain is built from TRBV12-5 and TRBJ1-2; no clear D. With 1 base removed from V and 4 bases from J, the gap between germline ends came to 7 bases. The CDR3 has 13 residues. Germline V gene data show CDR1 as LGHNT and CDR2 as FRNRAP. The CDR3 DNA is TGTGCTAGTGGTTTGGACGGCCCCTATGGCTACACCTTC. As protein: CASGLDGPYGYTF.

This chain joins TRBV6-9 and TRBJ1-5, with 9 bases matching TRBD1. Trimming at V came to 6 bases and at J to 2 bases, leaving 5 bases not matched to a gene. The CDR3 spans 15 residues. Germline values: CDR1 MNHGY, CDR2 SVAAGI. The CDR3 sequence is CASRPTGGGNQPQHF. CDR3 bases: TGTGCCAGCAGACCGACAGGGGGGGGCAATCAGCCCCAGCATTTT.

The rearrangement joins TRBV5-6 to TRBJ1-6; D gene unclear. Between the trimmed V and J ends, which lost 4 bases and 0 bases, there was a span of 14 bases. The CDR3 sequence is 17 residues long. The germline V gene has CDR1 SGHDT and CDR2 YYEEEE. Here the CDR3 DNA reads TGTGCCAGCAGCGTCCGGACCGTGAGCTCCTATAATTCACCCCTCCACTTT. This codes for CASSVRTVSSYNSPLHF.

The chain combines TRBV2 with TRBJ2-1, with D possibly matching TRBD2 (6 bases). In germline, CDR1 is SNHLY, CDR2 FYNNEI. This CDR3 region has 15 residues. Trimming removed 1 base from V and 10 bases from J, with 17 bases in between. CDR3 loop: CASSEVYRRDLEQFF. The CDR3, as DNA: TGTGCCAGCAGTGAAGTATATAGGCGGGACTTGGAGCAGTTCTTC.

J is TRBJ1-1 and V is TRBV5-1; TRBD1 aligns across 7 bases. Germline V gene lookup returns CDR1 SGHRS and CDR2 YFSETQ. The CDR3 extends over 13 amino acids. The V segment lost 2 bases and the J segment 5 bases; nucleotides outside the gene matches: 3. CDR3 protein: CASSFKGATEAFF. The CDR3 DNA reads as TGCGCCAGCAGCTTCAAGGGGGCGACTGAAGCTTTCTTT.

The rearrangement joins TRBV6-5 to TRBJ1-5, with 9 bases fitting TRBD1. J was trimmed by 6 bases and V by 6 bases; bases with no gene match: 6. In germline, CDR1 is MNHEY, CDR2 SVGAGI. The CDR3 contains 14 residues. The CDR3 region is CASSRDRVVQPQHF. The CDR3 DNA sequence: TGTGCCAGCAGCCGGGACAGGGTAGTTCAGCCCCAGCATTTT.

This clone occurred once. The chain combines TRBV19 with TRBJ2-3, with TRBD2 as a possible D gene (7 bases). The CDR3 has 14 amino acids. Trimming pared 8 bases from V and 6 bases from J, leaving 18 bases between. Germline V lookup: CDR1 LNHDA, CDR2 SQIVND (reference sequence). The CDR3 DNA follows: TGTGCCAGTTCGAGGGGGAGGGGAGGGGATACGCAGTATTTT. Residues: CASSRGRGGDTQYF.

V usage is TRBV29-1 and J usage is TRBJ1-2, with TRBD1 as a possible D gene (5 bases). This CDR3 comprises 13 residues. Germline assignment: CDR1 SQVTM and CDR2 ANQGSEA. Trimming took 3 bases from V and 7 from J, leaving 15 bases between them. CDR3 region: CSVETDRRLGYTF. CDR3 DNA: TGCAGCGTTGAGACAGATAGGAGGCTTGGCTACACCTTC.

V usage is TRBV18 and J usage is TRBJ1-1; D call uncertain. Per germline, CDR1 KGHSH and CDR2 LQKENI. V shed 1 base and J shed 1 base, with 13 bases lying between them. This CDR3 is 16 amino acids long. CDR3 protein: CASSPRIAGENTEAFF. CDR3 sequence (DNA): TGTGCCAGCTCACCACGTATAGCTGGGGAGAACACTGAAGCTTTCTTT.

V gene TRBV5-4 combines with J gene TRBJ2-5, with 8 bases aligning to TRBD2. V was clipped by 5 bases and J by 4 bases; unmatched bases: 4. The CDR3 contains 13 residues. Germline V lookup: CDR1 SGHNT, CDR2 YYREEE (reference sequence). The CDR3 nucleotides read TGTGCCAGCAGGGATGGGACTAGAGAGACCCAGTACTTC. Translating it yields CASRDGTRETQYF.

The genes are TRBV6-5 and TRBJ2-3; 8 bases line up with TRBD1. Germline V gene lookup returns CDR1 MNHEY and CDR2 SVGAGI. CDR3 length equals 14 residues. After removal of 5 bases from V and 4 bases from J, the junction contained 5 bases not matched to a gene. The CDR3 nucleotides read TGTGCCAGCAGTCCCAGGGGGCTGGCAGATACGCAGTATTTT. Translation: CASSPRGLADTQYF.

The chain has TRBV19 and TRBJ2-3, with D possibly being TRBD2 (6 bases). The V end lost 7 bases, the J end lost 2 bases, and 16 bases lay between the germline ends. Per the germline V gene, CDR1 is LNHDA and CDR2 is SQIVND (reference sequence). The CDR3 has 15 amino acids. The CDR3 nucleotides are TGTGCCAGTAACCCCTGGGGCGGGGCCACAGATACGCAGTATTTT. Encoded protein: CASNPWGGATDTQYF. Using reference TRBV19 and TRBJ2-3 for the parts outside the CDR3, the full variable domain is DGGITQSPKYLFRKEGQNVTLSCEQNLNHDAMYWYRQDPGQGLRLIYYSQIVNDFQKGDIAEGYSVSREKKESFPLTVTSAQKNPTAFYLCASNPWGGATDTQYFGPGTRLTVL.

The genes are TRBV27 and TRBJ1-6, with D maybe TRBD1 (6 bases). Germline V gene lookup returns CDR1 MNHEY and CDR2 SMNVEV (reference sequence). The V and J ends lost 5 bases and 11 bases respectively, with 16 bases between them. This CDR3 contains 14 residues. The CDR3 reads CASSLQMGAPPLHF. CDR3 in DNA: TGTGCCAGCAGTCTACAGATGGGGGCACCACCCCTCCACTTT.

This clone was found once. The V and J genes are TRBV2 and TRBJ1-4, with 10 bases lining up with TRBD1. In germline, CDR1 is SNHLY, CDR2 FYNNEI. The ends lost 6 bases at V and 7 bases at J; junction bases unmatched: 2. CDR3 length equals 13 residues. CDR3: CASRGTGVEKLFF. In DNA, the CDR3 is TGTGCCAGCAGAGGGACAGGGGTTGAAAAACTGTTTTTT.

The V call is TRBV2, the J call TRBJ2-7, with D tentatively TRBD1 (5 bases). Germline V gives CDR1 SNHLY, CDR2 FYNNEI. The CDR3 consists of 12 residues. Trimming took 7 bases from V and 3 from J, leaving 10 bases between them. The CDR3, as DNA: TGTGCCAGCAATGACAGAAACTACGAGCAGTACTTC. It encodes CASNDRNYEQYF.

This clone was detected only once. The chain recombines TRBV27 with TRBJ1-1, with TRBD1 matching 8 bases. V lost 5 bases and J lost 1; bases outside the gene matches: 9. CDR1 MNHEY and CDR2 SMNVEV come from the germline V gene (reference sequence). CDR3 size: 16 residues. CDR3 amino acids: CASSPQRTGRNTEAFF. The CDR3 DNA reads TGTGCCAGCAGTCCTCAACGGACAGGGCGGAACACTGAAGCTTTCTTT.

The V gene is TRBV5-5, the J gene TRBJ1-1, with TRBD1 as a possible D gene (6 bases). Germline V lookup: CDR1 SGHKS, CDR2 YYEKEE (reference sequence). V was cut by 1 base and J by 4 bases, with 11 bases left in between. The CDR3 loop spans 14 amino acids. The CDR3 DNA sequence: TGTGCCAGCAGCTTGCTATCGGGGGCCACTGAAGCTTTCTTT. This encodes CASSLLSGATEAFF.

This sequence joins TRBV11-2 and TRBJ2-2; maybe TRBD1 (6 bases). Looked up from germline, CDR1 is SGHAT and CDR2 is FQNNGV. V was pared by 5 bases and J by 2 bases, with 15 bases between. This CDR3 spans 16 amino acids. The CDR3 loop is CASSIQLGGNTGELFF. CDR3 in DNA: TGTGCCAGCAGCATACAACTTGGGGGCAACACCGGGGAGCTGTTTTTT.

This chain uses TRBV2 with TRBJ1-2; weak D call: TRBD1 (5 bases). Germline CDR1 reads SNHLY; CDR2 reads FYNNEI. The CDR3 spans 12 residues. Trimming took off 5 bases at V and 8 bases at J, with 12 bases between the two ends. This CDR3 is CASSSQGRGYTF. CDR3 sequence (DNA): TGTGCCAGCAGTTCGCAGGGCCGGGGCTACACCTTC.

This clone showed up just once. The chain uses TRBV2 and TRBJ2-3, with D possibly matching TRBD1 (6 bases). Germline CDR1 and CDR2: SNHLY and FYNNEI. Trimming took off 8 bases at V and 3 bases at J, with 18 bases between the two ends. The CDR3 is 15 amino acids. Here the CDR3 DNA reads TGTGCCAGCCTATACCGAGGGGGAATAACAGATACGCAGTATTTT. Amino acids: CASLYRGGITDTQYF.

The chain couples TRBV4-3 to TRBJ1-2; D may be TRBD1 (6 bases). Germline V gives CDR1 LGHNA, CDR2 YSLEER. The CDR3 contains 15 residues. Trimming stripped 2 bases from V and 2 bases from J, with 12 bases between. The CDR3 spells CASSQREGVNYGYTF. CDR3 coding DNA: TGCGCCAGCAGCCAACGGGAGGGGGTGAACTATGGCTACACCTTC.

CDR3 amino acids: CASKGPGAPLHF. In DNA, the CDR3 is TGTGCCAGCAAGGGGCCAGGGGCGCCCCTCCACTTT. The chain has TRBV5-6 and TRBJ1-6, with a weak D call TRBD1 (6 bases). The CDR3 contains 12 residues. Germline CDR1 and CDR2: SGHDT and YYEEEE. V was cut by 6 bases and J by 13 bases, with 14 bases left in between.

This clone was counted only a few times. The DNA of the CDR3 is TGTGCCAGCAGGCTCGACGCTAACTATGGCTACACCTTC. Its protein product is CASRLDANYGYTF. The chain uses TRBV6-5 and TRBJ1-2; no firm D call. The V end was cut by 6 bases, the J end by 0 bases, with 8 bases between. The germline CDR1 and CDR2 sequences are MNHEY and SVGAGI. The CDR3 loop spans 13 amino acids.

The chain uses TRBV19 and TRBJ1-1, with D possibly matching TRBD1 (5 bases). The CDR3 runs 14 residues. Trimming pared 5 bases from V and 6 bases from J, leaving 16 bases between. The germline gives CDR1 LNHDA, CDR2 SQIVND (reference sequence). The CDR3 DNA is TGTGCCAGTAGTCCCATGGGGGGAAAAGCTGAAGCTTTCTTT. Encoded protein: CASSPMGGKAEAFF.

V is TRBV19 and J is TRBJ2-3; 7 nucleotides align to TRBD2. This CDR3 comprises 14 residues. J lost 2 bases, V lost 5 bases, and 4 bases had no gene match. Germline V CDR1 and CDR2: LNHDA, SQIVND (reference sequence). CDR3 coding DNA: TGTGCCAGTAGTCTTAGCGGGTTCACAGATACGCAGTATTTT. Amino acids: CASSLSGFTDTQYF.

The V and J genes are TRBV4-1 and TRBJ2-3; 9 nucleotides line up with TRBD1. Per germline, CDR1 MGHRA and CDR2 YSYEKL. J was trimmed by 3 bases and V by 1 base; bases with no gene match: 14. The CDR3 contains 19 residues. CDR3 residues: CASSQVEQGAFFTTDTQYF. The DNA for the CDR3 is TGCGCCAGCAGCCAAGTTGAACAGGGGGCTTTTTTTACGACAGATACGCAGTATTTT.

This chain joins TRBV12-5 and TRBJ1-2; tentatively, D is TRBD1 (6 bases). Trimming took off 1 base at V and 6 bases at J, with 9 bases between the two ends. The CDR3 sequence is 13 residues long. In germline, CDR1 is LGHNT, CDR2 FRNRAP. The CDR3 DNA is TGTGCTAGTGGTTTGGAGAACAGGGATGGCTACACCTTC. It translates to CASGLENRDGYTF.